This T cell receptor (beta chain) was sequenced during a study of CD8+ T cells in alopecia areata. The table lists this clone with a count of one. After isolation, RNA underwent reverse transcription to generate cDNA as the sequencing template. Generated by immunoSEQ multiplex PCR, the TCRdb table keeps only in-frame clones and is missing some. The table lists about 100,000 clones, about 60% of them singletons. V was trimmed by 1 base and J by 9 bases, leaving 4 bases between them. CDR3 length: 12 residues. Germline V gene sequence: CDR1 MGHRA, CDR2 YSYEKL. The treatment was: oral pan-JAK inhibitor, 5-10 mg twice daily. Separation by sorting yielded CD4+ and CD8+ T cells from PBMCs.

The input for sequencing was CD8+ T cells sorted from blood, taken at approximately week 61, from a patient treated with tofacitinib. This chain links TRBV4-1 with TRBJ1-6; D ambiguous. The sequence was collected from a human donor with alopecia areata. CDR3 loop: CASSQGSSPLHF. The CDR3 DNA sequence: TGCGCCAGCAGCCAAGGTAGTTCACCCCTCCACTTT.